This TCR beta chain was sequenced in a study of regulatory T cells in long-lasting Graves disease. Turning to the study itself: Antithyroid drug use was under 3 months in newly diagnosed Graves' patients.

Described time point: newly diagnosed GD, antithyroid drugs for less than 3 months. Scientists built the TCR library using RNA that was extracted from PBMCs. Whole-study findings and limits: Lower TCR diversity characterized persistent Graves' patients relative to newly diagnosed patients. Preferential use of TRBV28, TRBJ1-2 and TRBJ2-5 was seen in persistent disease.

Germline CDR1 WSHSY, CDR2 SAAADI. The CDR3 loop spans 13 amino acids. V lost 7 bases and J 6 bases, leaving 15 bases between the germline ends. This clonotype was seen ten or more times. Its antigen is unknown. The authors built TCR beta libraries using iRepertoire HTBI primers and Arm-PCR of CDR3 regions. MiXCR, run by TCRdb on the multiplex PCR reads, gives a single entry per CDR3 protein. This table has around 250,000 distinct CDR3 sequences, 18% appearing once. The same specimen was also included in a second study, on T cells in Graves' hyperthyroidism and ophthalmopathy. That study reports: Most thyroid-expanded clonotypes above 0.001 were also found in blood.

The sample in question was peripheral blood mononuclear cells (PBMCs), obtained at new diagnosis, from a patient treated with antithyroid drugs. This TCR was recovered from a young woman with Graves disease. This chain connects TRBV10-2 to TRBJ1-2; tentative D call: TRBD1 (5 bases). The CDR3 DNA sequence: TGCGCCAGCATCAAGGACAAAGTCCATGGCTACACCTTC. This translates into CASIKDKVHGYTF.